This T cell receptor beta chain was retrieved from a study of T cell responses to AZD1222 COVID-19 vaccine. In the case of this clone: Its antigen remains unknown.

Sequenced by immunoSEQ multiplex PCR; TCRdb stores in-frame clones only, minus some. The sample has about 110,000 clones, about 95% seen once. Trimming removed 6 bases at V and 0 bases at J, with 15 bases between. This CDR3 has 16 residues. CDR1 is MGHDK, CDR2 SYGVNS, per germline. Study outcomes and limitations: Among those given AZD1222, only 5 to 7 were seropositive at baseline. Spike-specific TCR breadth and depth rose after two AZD1222 doses.

The sequence came from an adult who received the AZD1222 COVID-19 vaccine. Material: peripheral blood, obtained 28 days after the second AZD1222 dose. V gene TRBV25-1 combines with J gene TRBJ1-3; weak D call: TRBD1 (6 bases). The CDR3 protein is CASREPGHLSGNTIYF. CDR3 bases: TGTGCCAGCAGGGAGCCGGGACACCTCTCTGGAAACACCATATATTTT.